The next 5 T cell receptor beta chains were all read from a single sample in a study of blood T cell repertoires in COVID-19. Sequenced by immunoSEQ multiplex PCR; TCRdb stores in-frame clones only, minus some. Counted here are 120,000 or so clones, 72% occurring once; the ten biggest clones make up more than 7.5%. What was sequenced was peripheral blood. The source of these receptors is a woman aged 60-75 years with acute or convalescent COVID-19.

The rearrangement joins TRBV28 to TRBJ1-1; D may be TRBD1 (6 bases). This CDR3 has 13 amino acids. The germline V and J ends were trimmed by 11 bases and 7 bases, with 20 bases remaining between them. In germline, CDR1 is MDHEN, CDR2 SYDVKM. CDR3 residues: CAASAPGQFEAFF. The CDR3 nucleotides read TGTGCCGCTTCCGCCCCCGGACAGTTTGAAGCTTTCTTT.

This clone has only a few counts. The rearrangement uses TRBV12-3 or TRBV12-4 and TRBJ1-2; a weak D match, TRBD1 (6 bases). Trimming shortened V by 5 bases and J by 2 bases, and 9 bases separated the two germline ends. This CDR3 region has 13 residues. The CDR3 sequence is CASSPDRNYGYTF. DNA for the CDR3: TGTGCCAGCAGTCCCGACAGGAACTATGGCTACACCTTC.

This chain connects TRBV3-1 (or the pseudogene TRBV3-2) to TRBJ1-1; D is unclear. The CDR3 runs to 12 residues. Trimming took 0 bases from V and 6 from J, leaving 5 bases between them. The germline V gene has CDR1 LGHDT and CDR2 YNNKEL (reference sequence). Written as DNA, the CDR3 is TGTGCCAGCAGCCAAGATTTAGCTGAAGCTTTCTTT. It specifies CASSQDLAEAFF.

The chain uses TRBV27 and TRBJ1-2, with 8 positions matching TRBD1. This CDR3 is 13 amino acids long. The V and J ends lost 4 bases and 3 bases, in that order; junction bases with no gene match: 1. Germline V gene lookup returns CDR1 MNHEY and CDR2 SMNVEV (reference sequence). CDR3 residues: CASSSQGDYGYTF. The CDR3 nucleotides read TGTGCCAGCAGTTCACAGGGGGACTATGGCTACACCTTC.

The gene calls are TRBV4-1 and TRBJ1-5; TRBD1 might be the D (5 bases). Germline V gene data show CDR1 as MGHRA and CDR2 as YSYEKL. This CDR3 region has 15 residues. V was clipped by 0 bases and J by 7 bases, with 13 bases between them. The CDR3 DNA reads TGCGCCAGCAGCCAAGATTATCCGGGGGTCCAGCCCCAGCATTTT. Its translation is CASSQDYPGVQPQHF.